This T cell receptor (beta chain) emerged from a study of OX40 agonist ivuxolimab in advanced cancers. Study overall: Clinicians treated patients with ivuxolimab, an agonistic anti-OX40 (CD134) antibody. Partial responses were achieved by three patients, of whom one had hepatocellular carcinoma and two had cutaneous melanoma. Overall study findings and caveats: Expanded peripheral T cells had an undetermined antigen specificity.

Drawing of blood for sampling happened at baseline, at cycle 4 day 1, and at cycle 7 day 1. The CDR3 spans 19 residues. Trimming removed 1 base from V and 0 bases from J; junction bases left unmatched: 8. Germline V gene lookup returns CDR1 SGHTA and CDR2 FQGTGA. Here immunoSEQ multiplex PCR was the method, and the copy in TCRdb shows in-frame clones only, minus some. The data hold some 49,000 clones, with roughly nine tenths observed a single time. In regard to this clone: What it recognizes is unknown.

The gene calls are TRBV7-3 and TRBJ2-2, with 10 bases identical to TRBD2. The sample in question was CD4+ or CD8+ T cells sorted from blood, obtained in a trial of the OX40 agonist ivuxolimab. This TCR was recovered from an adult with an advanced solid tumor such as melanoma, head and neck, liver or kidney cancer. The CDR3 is CASSLKASGSRANTGELFF. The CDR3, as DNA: TGTGCCAGCAGCTTAAAGGCTAGCGGGAGTAGGGCGAACACCGGGGAGCTGTTTTTT.